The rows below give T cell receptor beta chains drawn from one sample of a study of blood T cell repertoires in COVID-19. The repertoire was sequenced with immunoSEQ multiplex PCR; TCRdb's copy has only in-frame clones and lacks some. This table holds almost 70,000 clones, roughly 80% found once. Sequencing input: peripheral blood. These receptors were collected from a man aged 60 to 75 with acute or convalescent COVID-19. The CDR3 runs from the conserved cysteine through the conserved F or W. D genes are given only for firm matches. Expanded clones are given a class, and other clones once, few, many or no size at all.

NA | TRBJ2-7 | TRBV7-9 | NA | TGTGCCAGCAGCTTAATTACAGCCCTCACTGAGCAGTACTTC | CASSLITALTEQYF
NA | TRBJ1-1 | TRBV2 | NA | TGTGCCAGCAGGCCGGACAGCGTGGGCACTGAAGCTTTCTTT | CASRPDSVGTEAFF
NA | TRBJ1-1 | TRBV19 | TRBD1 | TGTGCCAGTAGTTCAAGAAGAGGACAGGGTGGTACTGAAGCTTTCTTT | CASSSRRGQGGTEAFF
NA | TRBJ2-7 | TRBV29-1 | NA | TGCAGCGTTTCGCGGGGCACCTACGAGCAGTACTTC | CSVSRGTYEQYF
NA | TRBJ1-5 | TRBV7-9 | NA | TGTGCCAGCAGCGGCGACATTAGCAATCAGCCCCAGCATTTT | CASSGDISNQPQHF
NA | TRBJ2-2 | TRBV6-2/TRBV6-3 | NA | TGTGCCAGCAGTTACTGGACAGTAACGAACACCGGGGAGCTGTTTTTT | CASSYWTVTNTGELFF
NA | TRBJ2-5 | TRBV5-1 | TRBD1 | TGCGCCAGCAGCTTTACTTACACCGGGACAGCCGGGGAGACCCAGTACTTC | CASSFTYTGTAGETQYF
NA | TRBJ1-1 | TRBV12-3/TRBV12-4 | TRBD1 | TGTGCCAGCAATACGGGACAGGGAGCTTTCTTT | CASNTGQGAFF
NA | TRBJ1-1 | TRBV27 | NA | TGTGCCAGCAGTTTACCCGTCCGGGGGGGGGCGATCGGGGACACTGAAGCTTTCTTT | CASSLPVRGGAIGDTEAFF
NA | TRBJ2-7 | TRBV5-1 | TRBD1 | TGCGCCAGCGAATCCGGGACAGGAGACTCCTACGAGCAGTACTTC | CASESGTGDSYEQYF
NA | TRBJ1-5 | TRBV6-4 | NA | TGTGCCAGCAGTGACTCGAGCTCCCCCCTTAGCAATCAGCCCCAGCATTTT | CASSDSSSPLSNQPQHF
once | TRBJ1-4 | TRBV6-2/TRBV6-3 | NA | TGTGCCAGCAGTTATTATCGAGGAGGAACTAATGAAAAACTGTTTTTT | CASSYYRGGTNEKLFF
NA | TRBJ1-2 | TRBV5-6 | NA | TGTGCCAGCAGCCTGGGTCGCTATGGCTACACCTTC | CASSLGRYGYTF
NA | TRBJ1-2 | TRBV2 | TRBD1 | TGTGCCAGCAGTGAAGGTGGAGGGGGCAACTATGGCTACACCTTC | CASSEGGGGNYGYTF
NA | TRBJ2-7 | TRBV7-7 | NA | TGTGCTAGCAGCTTGGTCGTGGGCTCCGAGCAGTACTTC | CASSLVVGSEQYF
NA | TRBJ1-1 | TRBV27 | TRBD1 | TGTGCCAGCAGTTTCTCCTGGACAGGGACTGAAGCTTTCTTT | CASSFSWTGTEAFF
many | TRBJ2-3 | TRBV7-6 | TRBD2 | TGTGCCAGCAGCCCGCTCGGGGGGGCGCCCACAGATACGCAGTATTTT | CASSPLGGAPTDTQYF
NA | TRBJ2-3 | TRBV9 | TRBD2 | TGTGCCAGCAGCGTAGGAGGGACTAGCGGGGGCACAGATACGCAGTATTTT | CASSVGGTSGGTDTQYF
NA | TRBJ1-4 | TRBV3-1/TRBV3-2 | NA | TGTGCCAGCAGCCAAGATTGGCTCACTAATGAAAAACTGTTTTTT | CASSQDWLTNEKLFF
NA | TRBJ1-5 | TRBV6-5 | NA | TGTGCCAGCATATCGACAGCAGGACAGCCCCAGCATTTT | CASISTAGQPQHF
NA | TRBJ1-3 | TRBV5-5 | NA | TGTGCCAGCAGCCGGACTGCGGGTGCCACCATATATTTT | CASSRTAGATIYF
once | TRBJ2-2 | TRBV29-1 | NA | TGCAGCGTTGAAGGTCCAGGGCCGAACACCGGGGAGCTGTTTTTT | CSVEGPGPNTGELFF
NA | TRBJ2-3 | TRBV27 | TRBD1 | TGTGCCAGCAGTCCCTGGACAGGGTGGGGCGCTTCTAGCACAGATACGCAGTATTTT | CASSPWTGWGASSTDTQYF
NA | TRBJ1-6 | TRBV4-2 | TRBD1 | TGTGCCAGCAGCCAAGATGGGACAGGAGTTAATTCACCCCTCCACTTT | CASSQDGTGVNSPLHF
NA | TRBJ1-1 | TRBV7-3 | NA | TGTGCCAGTACCTTATCGATGGCCATGAACACTGAAGCTTTCTTT | CASTLSMAMNTEAFF
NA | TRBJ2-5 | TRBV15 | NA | TGTGCCACCAGCAGAGTGGCGCGGAGTTTAGAGACCCAGTACTTC | CATSRVARSLETQYF
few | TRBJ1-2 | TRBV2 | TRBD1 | TGTGCCAGCAGCCCCCTCGGGACAGAAAACTATGGCTACACCTTC | CASSPLGTENYGYTF
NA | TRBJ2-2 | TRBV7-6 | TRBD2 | TGTGCCAGCAGCTATCAGAGCGGGGGGGCCGTCGGGGAGCTGTTTTTT | CASSYQSGGAVGELFF
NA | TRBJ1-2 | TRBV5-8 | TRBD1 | TGTGCCAGCAGCTCCCCCCAGGGGGCGCTTGGCTACACCTTC | CASSSPQGALGYTF
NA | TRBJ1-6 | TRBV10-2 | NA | TGCGCCAGCATCCAGGGGCCACGGGTTAATTCACCCCTCCACTTT | CASIQGPRVNSPLHF
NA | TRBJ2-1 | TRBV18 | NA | TGTGCCAGCTCACCCGAGTTGGTCAGGGAGCAGTTCTTC | CASSPELVREQFF
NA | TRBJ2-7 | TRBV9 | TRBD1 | TGTGCCAGCAGCGTAGGGGTGACAGGGGATTACGAGCAGTACTTC | CASSVGVTGDYEQYF
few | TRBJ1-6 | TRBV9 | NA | TGTGCCAGCAGCGTAGGTTTTAGGGGTCCGAATTCACCCCTCCACTTT | CASSVGFRGPNSPLHF
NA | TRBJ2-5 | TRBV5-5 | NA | TGTGCCAGCAGCGTAACTAGACAAGAGACCCAGTACTTC | CASSVTRQETQYF